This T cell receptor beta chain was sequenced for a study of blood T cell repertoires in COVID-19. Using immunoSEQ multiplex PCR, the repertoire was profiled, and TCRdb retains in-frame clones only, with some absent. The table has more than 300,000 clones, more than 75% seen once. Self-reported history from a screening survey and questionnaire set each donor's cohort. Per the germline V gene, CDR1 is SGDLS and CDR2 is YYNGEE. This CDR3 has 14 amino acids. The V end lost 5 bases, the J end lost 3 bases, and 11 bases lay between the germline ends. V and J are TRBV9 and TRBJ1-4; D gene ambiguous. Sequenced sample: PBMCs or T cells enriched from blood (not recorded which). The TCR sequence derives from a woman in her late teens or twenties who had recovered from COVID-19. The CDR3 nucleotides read TGTGCCAGCAGTAGAGGTGATCCTAATGAAAAACTGTTTTTT. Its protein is CASSRGDPNEKLFF.